This is a list of T cell receptor beta chains from one sample in a study of blood T cell repertoires in COVID-19. Method: immunoSEQ multiplex PCR; TCRdb's copy keeps in-frame clones and lacks some. The data contain about 420,000 clones, 70% to 90% of them singletons. Specimen: peripheral blood. These receptors all come from a man between 18 and 35 years old with COVID-19, enrolled during active disease. CDR3s include the opening cysteine and the closing phenylalanine or tryptophan. D genes are given only for firm matches. A row's size may be missing; if present it is once, few, many or a size class.

TRBV19	.	.	15	TRBJ1-5	TGTGCCAGTAGTACGGACCGAGGACACAATCAGCCCCAGCATTTT	CASSTDRGHNQPQHF
TRBV25-1	.	TRBD2	16	TRBJ2-7	TGTGCCAGCAGTGCTTGGTCTAGCGGGAGGCCCTACGAGCAGTACTTC	CASSAWSSGRPYEQYF
TRBV10-1	.	.	13	TRBJ1-2	TGCGCCAGCAGTAAAGACAGAAACTATGGCTACACCTTC	CASSKDRNYGYTF
TRBV6-5	.	TRBD2	13	TRBJ2-5	TGTGCCAGCACCCGGGGGGGGCAAGAGACCCAGTACTTC	CASTRGGQETQYF
TRBV27	.	TRBD1	13	TRBJ2-7	TGTGCCAGCAGTTTTTGGGACAGCTACGAGCAGTACTTC	CASSFWDSYEQYF
TRBV3-1/TRBV3-2	.	TRBD1	14	TRBJ1-5	TGTGCCAGCAGCCAAGAAGGGGGCGGACAGCCCCAGCATTTT	CASSQEGGGQPQHF
TRBV19	.	TRBD1	15	TRBJ2-5	TGTGCCAGTAGTGGAATAAGACAGGGCCAAGAGACCCAGTACTTC	CASSGIRQGQETQYF
TRBV6-5	.	TRBD1	15	TRBJ1-6	TGTGCCAGCAGTCGGACAGGGGGTCTCAATTCACCCCTCCACTTT	CASSRTGGLNSPLHF
TRBV10-3	.	TRBD1	15	TRBJ2-7	TGTGCCATCAGTAATGCCGGGACAGGGGTAAGGGAGCAGTACTTC	CAISNAGTGVREQYF
TRBV5-4	.	.	15	TRBJ2-2	TGTGCCAGCAGTGTGTCGGCGGTGAACACCGGGGAGCTGTTTTTT	CASSVSAVNTGELFF
TRBV18	.	.	16	TRBJ2-3	TGTGCCAGCTCACCAGTCTCCACTAGATCCCCAGATACGCAGTATTTT	CASSPVSTRSPDTQYF
TRBV7-6	.	TRBD2	14	TRBJ2-5	TGTGCCAGCAGCAAGACTAGCATCACAGAGACCCAGTACTTC	CASSKTSITETQYF
TRBV5-4	.	TRBD1	17	TRBJ2-1	TGTGCCAGCAGCGGAAAGCCCGGGACAGGGATATACAATGAGCAGTTCTTC	CASSGKPGTGIYNEQFF
TRBV19	once	TRBD2	19	TRBJ2-1	TGTGCCAGTAGTATAGCGGGAGGGCCCCGAGGGGGGCGATACAATGAGCAGTTCTTC	CASSIAGGPRGGRYNEQFF
TRBV19	.	.	15	TRBJ2-7	TGTGCCAGTAGTATTGCGGGGCTACAAGCCTACGAGCAGTACTTC	CASSIAGLQAYEQYF
TRBV3-1/TRBV3-2	.	.	14	TRBJ1-6	TGTGCCAGCGCACAGGGATCCTATAATTCACCCCTCCACTTT	CASAQGSYNSPLHF
TRBV24-1	.	TRBD1	18	TRBJ2-2	TGTGCCACCAGTGATAGACTCTCAGGGGGAGAAGAGGCCGGGGAGCTGTTTTTT	CATSDRLSGGEEAGELFF
TRBV19	.	TRBD1	14	TRBJ1-2	TGTGCCAGTAGTCTGAGGGCCGGGACAGATGGCTACACCTTC	CASSLRAGTDGYTF
TRBV3-1/TRBV3-2	.	TRBD1	15	TRBJ2-5	TGTGCCAGCAGCCAATTGGACAGGGGAGGAGAGACCCAGTACTTC	CASSQLDRGGETQYF
TRBV2	.	TRBD1	14	TRBJ1-5	TGTGCCAGCAGTGGGGGACAGCGAAATCAGCCCCAGCATTTT	CASSGGQRNQPQHF
TRBV19	.	TRBD1	16	TRBJ2-5	TGTGCCACCCAGGAGGACAGGGCAGCGCTTTTGGGGACCCAGTACTTC	CATQEDRAALLGTQYF
TRBV19	.	.	13	TRBJ1-2	TGTGCCAGTAAATTTGAGGACAGCTATGGCTACACCTTC	CASKFEDSYGYTF
TRBV9	.	TRBD1	15	TRBJ1-1	TGTGCCAGCAGCTCTTTCCGGGACAGGGTCGCTGAAGCTTTCTTT	CASSSFRDRVAEAFF
TRBV12-3/TRBV12-4	.	TRBD1	12	TRBJ1-1	TGTGCCAGCAGTCTCACAGGGGATGAAGCTTTCTTT	CASSLTGDEAFF
TRBV19	.	.	13	TRBJ1-5	TGTGCCAGTTGGTCAGGGGAGAATCAGCCCCAGCATTTT	CASWSGENQPQHF
TRBV6-6	.	TRBD1	14	TRBJ1-5	TGTGCCAGCAGTGGCCGACAGGGAGGTCAGCCCCAGCATTTT	CASSGRQGGQPQHF
TRBV6-2/TRBV6-3	.	TRBD2	15	TRBJ2-1	TGTGCCAGCAGTTATGTGACTAGCGGGAGTTATGAGCAGTTCTTC	CASSYVTSGSYEQFF
TRBV2	.	TRBD1	15	TRBJ1-3	TGTGCCAGCAGCCAACAGGGGCTCCAGGGAAACACCATATATTTT	CASSQQGLQGNTIYF
TRBV30	.	.	11	TRBJ1-1	TGTGCCTGGCATAAGGGGACTGAAGCTTTCTTT	CAWHKGTEAFF
TRBV19	.	TRBD1	14	TRBJ1-1	TGTGCCAGTAGTCGGGACAGGGGGGTAGCTGAAGCTTTCTTT	CASSRDRGVAEAFF
TRBV15	once	.	14	TRBJ1-1	TGTGCCACCAGCAGAGATCCACAGAACACTGAAGCTTTCTTT	CATSRDPQNTEAFF
TRBV6-5	.	.	15	TRBJ1-4	TGTGCCAGCAGTTACTCGAACGGGGGAGTAGAAAAACTGTTTTTT	CASSYSNGGVEKLFF
TRBV19	.	.	13	TRBJ1-1	TGTGCCAGTAGCGGGGAGTCTGGCACTGAAGCTTTCTTT	CASSGESGTEAFF
TRBV3-1/TRBV3-2	once	.	13	TRBJ2-3	TGTGCCAGCGTGGGGCGCGGCACAGATACGCAGTATTTT	CASVGRGTDTQYF
TRBV19	.	TRBD1	17	TRBJ1-1	TGTGCCAGTAGTTTCCGGGACAGGGGAGAGGTGAACACTGAAGCTTTCTTT	CASSFRDRGEVNTEAFF
TRBV10-1	.	TRBD2	16	TRBJ2-1	TGCGCCAGCAGTGCCGGGACTAGCGGGAGAAGCGATGAGCAGTTCTTC	CASSAGTSGRSDEQFF
TRBV4-2	.	TRBD1	15	TRBJ1-1	TGTGCCAGCAGCCAGATTACAGGGGAGTACACTGAAGCTTTCTTT	CASSQITGEYTEAFF
TRBV6-2/TRBV6-3	.	.	12	TRBJ2-3	TGTGCCAGCAGTTACTCGCGAGATACGCAGTATTTT	CASSYSRDTQYF
TRBV27	.	.	12	TRBJ1-2	TGTGCCAGCGTCTTAGGGGGATATGGCTACACCTTC	CASVLGGYGYTF
TRBV7-9	.	TRBD2	15	TRBJ2-1	TGTGCCAGCAGCTTGGGACTAGCGTTGAAGGGAGAGCAGTTCTTC	CASSLGLALKGEQFF
TRBV6-5	.	.	15	TRBJ2-7	TGTGCCAGCAGCAAAACCGGCCGCAGGGATTACGAGCAGTACTTC	CASSKTGRRDYEQYF
TRBV11-3	few	.	14	TRBJ2-5	TGTGCCAGCTCATTCGGCGGGGGCCTTGAGACCCAGTACTTC	CASSFGGGLETQYF
TRBV6-1	.	.	13	TRBJ2-7	TGTGCCAGCAGTGAAGCAAGTAGTTACGAGCAGTACTTC	CASSEASSYEQYF
TRBV24-1	once	.	16	TRBJ1-2	TGTGCCACCAGTGATTTGCGATACTTACCCCGGTATGCCTACACCTTC	CATSDLRYLPRYAYTF
TRBV4-1	once	TRBD2	16	TRBJ2-7	TGCGCCAGCAGCCGAGCCGGGACTAGCATCTTACGGGAGCAGTACTTC	CASSRAGTSILREQYF
TRBV5-4	.	.	17	TRBJ1-5	TGTGCCAGCAGCTTAGACACCCGCGGGGGAAGGCTTCAGCCCCAGCATTTT	CASSLDTRGGRLQPQHF
TRBV7-9	.	TRBD1	14	TRBJ1-2	TGTGCCAGCAGCATACCACAGGGGGGGAATGGCTACACCTTC	CASSIPQGGNGYTF
TRBV25-1	few	TRBD1	15	TRBJ1-2	TGTGCCAGCAGTGACGGGACAGGGCTAGTTAATGGCTACACCTTC	CASSDGTGLVNGYTF
TRBV3-1/TRBV3-2	.	TRBD1	14	TRBJ1-1	TGTGCCAGCAGCCAGGGACAGGGGGTAACTGAAGCTTTCTTT	CASSQGQGVTEAFF
TRBV7-8	.	TRBD2	15	TRBJ2-1	TGTGCCAGCAGCCCGGCTCGCGGGGGGGCAAAAGAGCAGTTCTTC	CASSPARGGAKEQFF
TRBV4-1	.	TRBD2	19	TRBJ2-3	TGCGCCAGCAGCCAAGCCCACACCGGGACTAGCGGAGAGGCGGATACGCAGTATTTT	CASSQAHTGTSGEADTQYF
TRBV5-5	.	.	17	TRBJ2-1	TGTGCCAGCAGCTTGGCCCTACAACGGGATCGATGGGATGAGCAGTTCTTC	CASSLALQRDRWDEQFF
TRBV6-2/TRBV6-3	once	TRBD2	15	TRBJ2-1	TGTGCCAGCAGCTTTAGCGGGAGGGCGGCAAATGAGCAGTTCTTC	CASSFSGRAANEQFF
TRBV5-4	once	.	14	TRBJ1-2	TGTGCCAGCAGCTTAAAAGGCAGGGGAAGAGGCTACACCTTC	CASSLKGRGRGYTF
TRBV2	.	.	15	TRBJ2-6	TGTGCCAGCAGTGAGCAGGGATCTGGGGCCAACGTCCTGACTTTC	CASSEQGSGANVLTF
TRBV12-3/TRBV12-4	.	.	13	TRBJ1-2	TGTGCCAGCAGCCCCGGTGAGGGTTATGGCTACACCTTC	CASSPGEGYGYTF
TRBV5-4	.	.	13	TRBJ1-3	TGTGCCAGCAGCTTGTCGGGAGCTAACACCATATATTTT	CASSLSGANTIYF
TRBV18	.	.	15	TRBJ2-7	TGTGCCAGCTCACCATTGGGTCACGGGGGAAGTGAGCAGTACTTC	CASSPLGHGGSEQYF
TRBV27	.	.	15	TRBJ2-1	TGTGCCAGCAGTTTATCGTCCGGGGGCTACAATGAGCAGTTCTTC	CASSLSSGGYNEQFF
TRBV6-5	once	TRBD1	15	TRBJ2-1	TGTGCCAGCAGTCAACAGGGGGCGCGAAACAATGAGCAGTTCTTC	CASSQQGARNNEQFF